The sequence of this TCR beta chain was determined in a study of T cells in Graves' hyperthyroidism and ophthalmopathy. The study, taken as a whole, reports: Stable hyperthyroidism was told apart from ophthalmopathy by a model built on 13 V-J features.

In making diagnoses, clinical symptoms, serum thyroxine and TRAb, thyroid ultrasound and orbital computed tomography were all used. This clonotype has ten or more counts. Its antigen is unidentified. Trimming removed 6 bases from V and 6 bases from J, with 20 bases in between. CDR1 is MDHEN and CDR2 is SYDVKM in the germline V gene. The CDR3 extends over 16 amino acids. The investigators amplified TCR beta CDR3 regions from RNA transcripts. The HTBI primer set served for first-round RT-PCR of the TCR CDR3. TCRdb processed the multiplex PCR reads anew with MiXCR; each CDR3 protein has one entry. The table shows about 610,000 distinct CDR3 sequences, with about 15% occurring only once.

This TCR was sampled from a woman between 40 and 55 years old with Graves' ophthalmopathy. Material for sequencing was blood. This chain joins TRBV28 and TRBJ2-2; the D is unclear. The CDR3 sequence is CASRTVDLLSAGELFF. The CDR3, as DNA: TGTGCCAGCAGAACAGTAGACCTACTCAGCGCCGGGGAGCTGTTTTTT.